A single sample is the source of the 14 T cell receptor beta chains below, sequenced in a study of follicular helper T cells after annual influenza vaccination. Specified time point: 2015-2016 season, pre-vaccination. Only in-frame clones appear in the TCRdb table, and some are missing; sequencing was by immunoSEQ multiplex PCR. The data hold some 12,000 clones, with roughly three quarters observed a single time. The specimen was CXCR5+ CD38- circulating T follicular helper cells from blood, collected on the day of influenza vaccination. Noted subset: circulating Tfh, non-naive CD4+CXCR5+PD-1+ (ICOS+CD38+ or ICOS-CD38-). Source of these receptors: an adult who received the influenza vaccine.

This clone was seen just once. The chain uses TRBV19 and TRBJ1-1; 7 nucleotides align to TRBD1. Germline V gives CDR1 LNHDA, CDR2 SQIVND (reference sequence). The J segment lost 6 bases and the V segment lost 5 bases, leaving 9 bases of the junction unmatched. This CDR3 is 14 amino acids long. The CDR3 sequence: CASSPPDRIPEAFF. As DNA, the CDR3 is TGTGCCAGTAGTCCCCCGGACAGGATTCCTGAAGCTTTCTTT.

The gene calls are TRBV7-2 and TRBJ1-3; D call uncertain. CDR1 is SGHTA, CDR2 FQGNSA, per germline. The V gene lost 5 bases and the J gene lost 5 bases, with 13 bases spanning the gap. This CDR3 region has 14 residues. For the CDR3, the DNA is TGTGCCAGCAGCCCAAAGGCGGGTCGAAACACCATATATTTT. Its protein product is CASSPKAGRNTIYF.

V usage is TRBV7-2 and J usage is TRBJ2-3; 8 bases are shared with TRBD2. Germline lookup yields CDR1 SGHTA and CDR2 FQGNSA. The CDR3 runs 15 residues. Unmatched junction bases numbered 8, after V lost 4 bases and J lost 5 bases. CDR3 loop: CASSSQPGGRDTQYF. The DNA for the CDR3 is TGTGCCAGCAGCTCCCAACCGGGGGGGCGAGATACGCAGTATTTT.

The chain's CDR3 is CASSVDPGSSSGNTIYF. The CDR3 region has the DNA TGTGCCAGCAGCGTAGATCCGGGCTCGAGCTCTGGAAACACCATATATTTT. The rearrangement links TRBV9 to TRBJ1-3; D unclear. This CDR3 spans 17 amino acids. V was cut by 0 bases and J by 0 bases, with 13 bases left in between. CDR1 and CDR2 from the germline V gene are SGDLS and YYNGEE.

The genes are TRBV7-3 and TRBJ2-1; either TRBD1 or TRBD2 may fit D (5 bases each). CDR1 is SGHTA and CDR2 is FQGTGA in the germline V gene. The length of the CDR3 is 15 residues. Trimming took 5 bases from V and 10 from J, leaving 21 bases between them. The CDR3 nucleotides read TGTGCCAGCAGCCCGGCACGGGACGTGGGCGGGGAGCAGTTCTTC. It yields the protein CASSPARDVGGEQFF.

The chain combines TRBV5-1 with TRBJ2-7, with 7 bases fitting TRBD1. Trimming removed 4 bases from V and 4 bases from J; junction bases left unmatched: 11. The CDR3 spans 15 residues. The germline V gene encodes CDR1 SGHRS and CDR2 YFSETQ. The CDR3 region is CASSPGTVDLYEQYF. CDR3 nucleotide sequence: TGCGCCAGCAGCCCAGGGACAGTTGATTTATACGAGCAGTACTTC.

The chain joins TRBV20-1 to TRBJ1-1, with D tentatively TRBD1 (6 bases). The CDR3 spans 11 residues. Germline V gives CDR1 DFQATT, CDR2 SNEGSKA (reference sequence). Deletions cut 6 bases from V and 11 bases from J, with 16 bases between. CDR3 DNA: TGCAGTGCAAAAGGGGGAGGGAGGGCTTTCTTT. It yields the protein CSAKGGGRAFF.

This chain uses TRBV5-1 with TRBJ2-2, with D possibly being TRBD1 or TRBD2 (5 bases each). Germline V CDR1 and CDR2: SGHRS, YFSETQ. CDR3 size: 14 residues. Trimming stripped 4 bases from V and 1 base from J, with 8 bases between. CDR3 residues: CASSRGVNTGELFF. For the CDR3, the DNA is TGCGCCAGCAGCAGAGGGGTGAACACCGGGGAGCTGTTTTTT.

This clone was counted a single time. This chain links TRBV7-2 with TRBJ1-5; D not certain. Germline CDR1 is SGHTA and CDR2 is FQGNSA. This CDR3 spans 13 amino acids. The V and J ends lost 0 bases and 9 bases respectively, with 9 bases between them. The DNA for the CDR3 is TGTGCCAGCAGCTTAGCGCGGGATGGGCCCCAGCATTTT. As protein: CASSLARDGPQHF.

The J gene is TRBJ2-3, the V gene TRBV9; no clear D. V was trimmed by 1 base and J by 2 bases, leaving 8 bases between them. Germline V gene data show CDR1 as SGDLS and CDR2 as YYNGEE. The length of the CDR3 is 14 residues. The CDR3 protein is CASSVTGYTDTQYF. The CDR3 DNA sequence: TGTGCCAGCAGCGTAACCGGATACACAGATACGCAGTATTTT.

This clone was observed once. J is TRBJ1-6 and V is TRBV7-8; 7 bases are a match to TRBD1. Germline values: CDR1 SGHVS, CDR2 FQNEAQ. The CDR3 covers 15 residues. The junction had 3 bases not matched to a gene; V was cut back by 1 base and J by 6 bases. This CDR3 reads CASSLEGAINSPLHF. The CDR3 DNA reads TGTGCCAGCAGCTTAGAGGGGGCAATTAATTCACCCCTCCACTTT.

The chain joins TRBV2 to TRBJ2-4; D is possibly TRBD2 (5 bases). Germline V lookup: CDR1 SNHLY, CDR2 FYNNEI. This CDR3 spans 14 amino acids. Trimming took 8 bases from V and 1 from J, leaving 12 bases between them. The CDR3 DNA reads as TGTGCCAGCGGGTCGAGGGAGGCCAAAAACATTCAGTACTTC. It is translated as CASGSREAKNIQYF.

The chain combines TRBV6-5 with TRBJ2-5; D uncertain. V was trimmed by 0 bases and J by 5 bases, leaving 7 bases between them. This CDR3 spans 13 amino acids. The germline gives CDR1 MNHEY, CDR2 SVGAGI. The CDR3 reads CASSYSNEETQYF. In DNA form, the CDR3 reads TGTGCCAGCAGTTACTCGAACGAGGAGACCCAGTACTTC.

The chain has TRBV28 and TRBJ2-5; the D is unclear. This CDR3 is 14 amino acids long. Trimming cost V 6 bases and J 2 bases, with 13 bases left between them. Germline V CDR1 and CDR2: MDHEN, SYDVKM. The CDR3 loop is CASSLTDSQETQYF. The CDR3 coding sequence is TGTGCCAGCAGCTTAACCGACTCTCAAGAGACCCAGTACTTC.